This T cell receptor beta chain was recorded in a study of T cell responses to AZD1222 COVID-19 vaccine. Regarding the study as a whole: Only after the peak T cell response were repertoires sampled.

Per germline, CDR1 MNHEY and CDR2 SVGAGI. With V trimmed by 4 bases and J by 3 bases, 8 bases remained unmatched. CDR3 length: 15 residues. This table comes from immunoSEQ multiplex PCR, and its TCRdb copy is limited to in-frame clones, with some not included. The sample has fewer than 200,000 clones; 85% to 95% are singletons. About this clone: Its antigen is currently unknown.

The receptor comes from an adult in good health. This chain uses TRBV6-5 with TRBJ1-1, with 7 bases aligning to TRBD1. Sequenced here: peripheral blood, sampled on day 0 of AZD1222 vaccination. In nucleotides, the CDR3 is TGTGCCAGCAGTTCTAATCGACAGGGTCACACTGAAGCTTTCTTT. This translates into CASSSNRQGHTEAFF.